Below, 25 T cell receptor beta chains from the same sample are listed, as sequenced in a study of T cell responses to AZD1222 COVID-19 vaccine. Sequencing was performed with immunoSEQ multiplex PCR; in TCRdb, only in-frame clones are kept and a portion is missing. The repertoire holds some 90,000 clones, with about 90% as singletons. Material: peripheral blood, obtained on day 0 of MenACWY control vaccination. The source of these receptors is an adult in good health.

The chain uses TRBV28 and TRBJ2-1, with a weak D call TRBD1 (6 bases). The V gene lost 5 bases and the J gene lost 10 bases, with 21 bases spanning the gap. This CDR3 spans 15 amino acids. Germline V lookup: CDR1 MDHEN, CDR2 SYDVKM. The CDR3 is CASSPNDRIQGEQFF. CDR3 in DNA: TGTGCCAGCAGTCCAAACGACCGAATACAGGGCGAGCAGTTCTTC.

This chain uses TRBV5-1 with TRBJ2-5; 14 bases fit TRBD2. The CDR3 length is 15 residues. J lost 4 bases, V lost 4 bases, and 3 bases had no gene match. Germline CDR1 is SGHRS and CDR2 is YFSETQ. This CDR3 reads CASSTGLAGVETQYF. In DNA, the CDR3 is TGCGCCAGCAGCACGGGACTAGCGGGAGTAGAGACCCAGTACTTC.

The J gene is TRBJ2-2, the V gene TRBV3-1 (or the pseudogene TRBV3-2); D uncertain. The V end lost 0 bases, the J end lost 7 bases, and 6 bases lay between the germline ends. Per germline, CDR1 LGHDT and CDR2 YNNKEL (reference sequence). This CDR3 is built from 13 residues. In nucleotides, the CDR3 is TGTGCCAGCAGCCAAGACTGGGACGGGGAGCTGTTTTTT. Its protein product is CASSQDWDGELFF.

This sequence joins TRBV20-1 and TRBJ2-5; possible D gene TRBD2, 6 bases. This CDR3 is built from 15 residues. Germline V gives CDR1 DFQATT, CDR2 SNEGSKA (reference sequence). V gave up 3 bases and J gave up 1 base, with 15 bases separating them. The CDR3 loop reads CSASRLARGQETQYF. CDR3 coding DNA: TGCAGTGCTAGTCGGCTAGCGCGGGGCCAAGAGACCCAGTACTTC.

V gene TRBV12-3 or TRBV12-4 combines with J gene TRBJ1-2; no definite D call. This CDR3 is built from 13 residues. Trimming took 6 bases from V and 8 from J, leaving 16 bases between them. For the CDR3, the DNA is TGTGCCAGCAGGGAGGATCCATTCCAAGGCTACACCTTC. Encoded protein: CASREDPFQGYTF.

The rearrangement joins TRBV3-1 (or the pseudogene TRBV3-2) to TRBJ1-2; D possibly corresponds to TRBD1 (5 bases). Trimming took off 3 bases at V and 7 bases at J, with 18 bases between the two ends. In germline, CDR1 is LGHDT, CDR2 YNNKEL (reference sequence). This CDR3 region has 15 residues. The CDR3 nucleotides read TGTGCCAGCAGCCAGCCGGGGGAGGGAGGTTCTGGCTACACCTTC. Translation gives CASSQPGEGGSGYTF.

In this sample, this clone turned up a few times. V gene TRBV3-1 (or the pseudogene TRBV3-2) combines with J gene TRBJ1-1; D is possibly TRBD1 (6 bases). CDR3 length: 14 amino acids. V was trimmed by 6 bases and J by 1 base, leaving 12 bases between them. The germline CDR1 and CDR2 sequences are LGHDT and YNNKEL (reference sequence). CDR3 residues: CASRPGTPNTEAFF. The CDR3 coding sequence is TGTGCCAGCAGACCGGGGACACCGAACACTGAAGCTTTCTTT.

The genes are TRBV28 and TRBJ1-2, with no clear D. The CDR3 spans 13 residues. From germline, CDR1 is MDHEN and CDR2 SYDVKM. V shed 7 bases and J shed 7 bases, with 16 bases lying between them. This CDR3 reads CASTGQVRSGYTF. The DNA of the CDR3 is TGTGCCAGCACTGGTCAGGTTCGGTCTGGCTACACCTTC.

The rearrangement links TRBV18 to TRBJ2-7; 7 bases fit TRBD1. This CDR3 comprises 15 residues. Germline V CDR1 and CDR2: KGHSH, LQKENI. J lost 3 bases, V lost 5 bases, and 10 bases had no gene match. CDR3 bases: TGTGCCAGCTCAAGCTCCGGGACAGCCTTCTACGAGCAGTACTTC. As protein: CASSSSGTAFYEQYF.

This clone was observed a few times. The CDR3 sequence is CASSQQGFGSPLHF. CDR3 coding DNA: TGTGCCAGCAGTCAACAGGGGTTTGGTTCACCCCTCCACTTT. This chain connects TRBV28 to TRBJ1-6; 7 nucleotides line up with TRBD1. Germline V gene sequence: CDR1 MDHEN, CDR2 SYDVKM. The CDR3 runs to 14 residues. The junction had 7 bases not matched to a gene; V was cut back by 5 bases and J by 9 bases.

V and J are TRBV7-2 and TRBJ1-2, with 7 bases aligning to TRBD1. Per the germline V gene, CDR1 is SGHTA and CDR2 is FQGNSA. Trimming took 0 bases from V and 2 from J; bases not matched to a gene: 0. The CDR3 sequence is 14 residues long. CDR3 loop: CASSLATGNYGYTF. The CDR3 DNA reads as TGTGCCAGCAGCTTAGCGACAGGGAACTATGGCTACACCTTC.

V gene TRBV7-8 combines with J gene TRBJ1-1, with unresolved D. This CDR3 spans 15 amino acids. Germline loops: CDR1 SGHVS, CDR2 FQNEAQ. V dropped 5 bases and J dropped 3 bases, with 16 bases sitting between them. The DNA for the CDR3 is TGTGCCAGCAGCCTCCGGGAGGCGGCGTACACTGAAGCTTTCTTT. Translating it yields CASSLREAAYTEAFF.

The chain has TRBV18 and TRBJ1-1, with a weak D call TRBD1 (5 bases). V shed 9 bases and J shed 2 bases, with 16 bases lying between them. Germline-derived CDR1 and CDR2 are KGHSH and LQKENI. The CDR3 extends over 14 amino acids. The CDR3 loop is CASLPGFPNTEAFF. The CDR3 region has the DNA TGTGCCAGTTTACCAGGGTTCCCAAACACTGAAGCTTTCTTT.

The CDR3 spells CASVQGGGLVNTEAFF. The CDR3 region has the DNA TGTGCCAGTGTGCAAGGGGGCGGTTTGGTGAACACTGAAGCTTTCTTT. V usage is TRBV5-6 and J usage is TRBJ1-1; 7 bases are a match to TRBD1. V shed 8 bases and J 0 bases; nucleotides not matched to a gene: 13. The CDR3 spans 16 residues. Germline V gene lookup returns CDR1 SGHDT and CDR2 YYEEEE. The full variable domain, rest sourced from reference TRBV5-6 and TRBJ1-1, is DAGVTQSPTHLIKTRGQQVTLRCSPKSGHDTVSWYQQALGQGPQFIFQYYEEEERQRGNFPDRFSGHQFPNYSSELNVNALLLGDSALYLCASVQGGGLVNTEAFFGQGTRLTVV.

J is TRBJ2-5 and V is TRBV6-6, with unresolved D. This CDR3 has 13 amino acids. Germline-derived CDR1 and CDR2 are MNHNY and SVGAGI (reference sequence). Trimming stripped 1 base from V and 5 bases from J, with 8 bases between. Here the CDR3 DNA reads TGTGCCAGCAGTTACTACACCGAGGAGACCCAGTACTTC. Encoded protein: CASSYYTEETQYF.

The V call is TRBV3-1 (or the pseudogene TRBV3-2), the J call TRBJ2-1; 8 nucleotides line up with TRBD1. The CDR3 is 14 amino acids. V was clipped by 3 bases and J by 7 bases; unmatched bases: 5. CDR1 LGHDT and CDR2 YNNKEL come from the germline V gene (reference sequence). In nucleotides, the CDR3 is TGTGCCAGCAGCCACGTCGACAGGGGAAATGAGCAGTTCTTC. Translated: CASSHVDRGNEQFF.

The V gene is TRBV7-8, the J gene TRBJ1-3, with TRBD1 identical over 7 bases. The CDR3 totals 16 residues. With V trimmed by 4 bases and J by 0 bases, 6 bases remained unmatched. Germline V gives CDR1 SGHVS, CDR2 FQNEAQ. In nucleotides, the CDR3 is TGTGCCAGCAGCTCCTGGACAGGCCGCTCTGGAAACACCATATATTTT. Its protein product is CASSSWTGRSGNTIYF.

The CDR3 sequence is CASSLGTSGSEQYF. The DNA of the CDR3 is TGTGCCAGCAGCTTAGGGACTAGCGGCTCCGAGCAGTACTTC. The gene calls are TRBV7-2 and TRBJ2-7; TRBD2 agrees at 10 bases. The germline CDR1 and CDR2 sequences are SGHTA and FQGNSA. V was pared by 1 base and J by 6 bases, with 3 bases of the junction left unmatched. This CDR3 is built from 14 residues.

V is TRBV5-1 and J is TRBJ2-3; the D gene is possibly TRBD2 (5 bases). The ends were cut back, 0 bases at V and 1 base at J, with 9 bases in the middle. Germline values: CDR1 SGHRS, CDR2 YFSETQ. CDR3 size: 15 residues. The CDR3 region has the DNA TGCGCCAGCAGCTTGGATTCGAGGGGCACAGATACGCAGTATTTT. Protein product: CASSLDSRGTDTQYF.

This clone appeared once. J is TRBJ1-1 and V is TRBV20-1, with D perhaps matching TRBD1 (5 bases). Germline V CDR1 and CDR2: DFQATT, SNEGSKA (reference sequence). Trimming stripped 6 bases from V and 1 base from J, with 6 bases between. The CDR3 has 11 residues. The CDR3 bases are TGCAGTGCGGGGGGGAACACTGAAGCTTTCTTT. Protein sequence: CSAGGNTEAFF.

This chain uses TRBV6-2 or TRBV6-3 with TRBJ2-3, with D perhaps being TRBD1 or TRBD2 (5 bases each). This CDR3 region has 16 residues. Germline CDR1 and CDR2: MNHEY and SVGEGT. V was trimmed by 4 bases and J by 3 bases, leaving 17 bases between them. The CDR3 loop reads CASSSGKLTDTDTQYF. As DNA, the CDR3 is TGTGCCAGCAGTTCGGGGAAATTGACAGATACAGATACGCAGTATTTT.

The chain joins TRBV7-2 to TRBJ2-2; either TRBD1 or TRBD2 may fit D (5 bases each). Trimming cost V 1 base and J 4 bases, with 13 bases left between them. There are 16 residues in the CDR3. CDR1 is SGHTA, CDR2 FQGNSA, per germline. The CDR3 reads CASSLVGTPATGELFF. In DNA, the CDR3 is TGTGCCAGCAGCTTAGTAGGGACCCCGGCCACCGGGGAGCTGTTTTTT.

This chain links TRBV28 with TRBJ1-6, with a tentative D call TRBD1 (5 bases). The length of the CDR3 is 16 residues. CDR1 and CDR2 from the germline V gene are MDHEN and SYDVKM. V lost 6 bases and J lost 14, with 26 bases in between. The CDR3 is CASSGLDGTAPGALHF. The CDR3 region has the DNA TGTGCCAGCAGCGGACTCGACGGGACGGCTCCGGGGGCCCTCCACTTT.

This chain links TRBV3-1 (or the pseudogene TRBV3-2) with TRBJ2-1; 12 nucleotides agree with TRBD2. CDR3 length: 15 residues. Germline V gene sequence: CDR1 LGHDT, CDR2 YNNKEL (reference sequence). V lost 5 bases and J lost 7; bases outside the gene matches: 6. CDR3 DNA sequence: TGTGCCAGCAGCATACTAGCGGGAGGAGGGAATGAGCAGTTCTTC. This codes for CASSILAGGGNEQFF.

The gene calls are TRBV7-2 and TRBJ2-2; 7 bases agree with TRBD2. Germline V gene lookup returns CDR1 SGHTA and CDR2 FQGNSA. This CDR3 region has 13 residues. V shed 9 bases, J shed 7 bases, and the junction held 8 bases outside the gene matches. The CDR3 spells CASTGLYDGELFF. DNA of the CDR3: TGTGCCAGTACGGGACTATATGACGGGGAGCTGTTTTTT.